Listed below are T cell receptor beta chains from one sample, sequenced in a study of T cells in Graves' hyperthyroidism and ophthalmopathy. TCRdb reanalysed the multiplex PCR reads using MiXCR and keeps one entry per CDR3 protein. The sample yields more than 350,000 distinct CDR3 sequences, about 15% seen once. Sequenced material: blood. Source of these receptors: a woman aged 60 to 75 with Graves' ophthalmopathy. Each CDR3 is given with its conserved first and last residue. Each record gives: V gene, D gene, clone size, J gene, CDR3 DNA, CDR3 protein. D genes are given only for firm matches. Clone size, where shown, is once, few, many, or a class for clones that have expanded.

>TRBV28|.|many|TRBJ2-1
TGTGCCAGCAGTCCTGGGGCTAGTTACAATGAGCGGTTCTTC
CASSPGASYNERFF
>TRBV5-1|.|many|TRBJ2-2
TGCGCCAGCAGCTTGGCAGGGATGAACACCGGGGAGCTGTTTTTT
CASSLAGMNTGELFF
>TRBV7-8|.|.|TRBJ2-1
TGTGCCAGCAGCCCCGGGACCGGGAGCTCCTACAATGAGCAGTTCTTC
CASSPGTGSSYNEQFF
>TRBV4-1|TRBD2|many|TRBJ2-7
TGCGCCAGCAGCCATCTCCGGGGACTAGCGGGAGGACGATCCTACGAGCAGTACTTC
CASSHLRGLAGGRSYEQYF
>TRBV20-1|TRBD2|few|TRBJ2-1
TGCAGTGCAATTCCGGGACTAGCGTACAATGAGCAGTTCTTC
CSAIPGLAYNEQFF
>TRBV7-6|TRBD2|.|TRBJ2-7
TGTGCCAGCAGCTTAGTGGCTAGCGGGAGTAGGTACGAGCAGTACTTC
CASSLVASGSRYEQYF
>TRBV24-1|.|many|TRBJ2-5
TGTGCCACCAGTGAACTCAGAGGAGACTTCAGACAAGAGACCCAGTACTTC
CATSELRGDFRQETQYF
>TRBV2|TRBD1|.|TRBJ2-4
TGTGCCAGCACCCAACAGGGGTCAGAAAACATTCAGTACTTC
CASTQQGSENIQYF
>TRBV20-1|TRBD1|many|TRBJ1-6
TGCAGTGCTAGAGATGGGCAGGGGGTGGGTAATTCACCCCTCCACTTT
CSARDGQGVGNSPLHF
>TRBV12-3/TRBV12-4|TRBD1|.|TRBJ1-3
TGTGCCAGCAGTTTACTTAGGACAGGTATCTTAAGCTCTGGAAACACCATATATTTT
CASSLLRTGILSSGNTIYF
>TRBV25-1|TRBD2|few|TRBJ2-7
TGTGCCAGCAGTGAATATGGGACTAGCGGGAGGGCCTACGAGCAGTACTTC
CASSEYGTSGRAYEQYF
>TRBV7-9|.|many|TRBJ2-5
TGTGCCAGCAGCTTAGATCTGGTAGAGACCCAGTACTTC
CASSLDLVETQYF
>TRBV6-1|.|many|TRBJ1-5
TGTGCCAGCTCGCGGGAGAGAGATCAGCCCCAGCATTTT
CASSRERDQPQHF
>TRBV25-1|TRBD1|.|TRBJ2-5
TGTGCCAGCAGTCAACCGGGACAGGGAAAAGAGACCCAGTACTTC
CASSQPGQGKETQYF
>TRBV4-1|TRBD1|.|TRBJ2-1
TGCGCCAGCAGCCGGCAGGACAGGACTTACTCCTACAATGAGCAGTTCTTC
CASSRQDRTYSYNEQFF
>TRBV11-2|TRBD1|many|TRBJ1-1
TGTGCCAGCAACCCAGGGGGCACTGAAGCTTTCTTT
CASNPGGTEAFF
>TRBV7-2|.|many|TRBJ1-1
TGTGCCAGCAGCCTCACGGACACTGAAGCTTTCTTT
CASSLTDTEAFF
>TRBV2|.|.|TRBJ1-4
TGTGCCAGCACCCGGGACTATAATGAAAAACTGTTTTTT
CASTRDYNEKLFF
>TRBV29-1|.|few|TRBJ1-1
TGCAGCGTAGTCGACAAACGGGCGAACACTGAAGCTTTCTTT
CSVVDKRANTEAFF
>TRBV7-2|TRBD1|few|TRBJ2-5
TGTGCCAGCAGCTTAGATCGGGGGACAGGGCTTGAGACCCAGTACTTC
CASSLDRGTGLETQYF
>TRBV7-2|TRBD1|.|TRBJ1-2
TGTGCCAGCAGCGGCCGAGCAGGGGGCTGGGGCTACACCTTC
CASSGRAGGWGYTF
>TRBV15|.|.|TRBJ2-6
TGTGCCACCAGGGATACTGGGGCCAACGTCCTGACTTTC
CATRDTGANVLTF
>TRBV7-2|.|many|TRBJ2-7
TGTGCCAGCAGCTTACAGCTGGGACCCAGGGGGGACGAGCAGTACTTC
CASSLQLGPRGDEQYF
>TRBV20-1|TRBD2|many|TRBJ2-1
TGCAGTGCCCCCCCCCCGAGCGGGAGCGAGTACAATGAGCAGTTCTTC
CSAPPPSGSEYNEQFF
>TRBV12-5|.|many|TRBJ2-1
TGTGCTAGTGCCTTGTCCCCAGGTGCCAATGAGCAGTTCTTC
CASALSPGANEQFF
>TRBV6-4|.|.|TRBJ1-5
TGTGCCAGCAGTGTGGTCCCGGGGGGCAATCAGCCCCAGCATTTT
CASSVVPGGNQPQHF
>TRBV28|.|many|TRBJ2-3
TGTGCCAGCAGTTTACTGGGACAAGGGGAGGGAGATACGCAGTATTTT
CASSLLGQGEGDTQYF
>TRBV7-9|.|many|TRBJ2-1
TGTGCCAGCAGCTCCCACCGAGGGGGGGGCGTTGGTAATGAGCAGTTCTTC
CASSSHRGGGVGNEQFF
>TRBV29-1|.|few|TRBJ2-3
TGCAGCGGTAGCGCCGGAGTGGCGGATACGCAGTATTTT
CSGSAGVADTQYF
>TRBV20-1|.|many|TRBJ1-1
TGCAGTGCTAGAGGCGTCAATCGTCAGGGAAAGAAGAACACTGAAGCTTTCTTT
CSARGVNRQGKKNTEAFF
>TRBV5-1|TRBD2|many|TRBJ2-3
TGCGCCAGCAGCTTAAGCGGGAGGGCGACAGATACGCAGTATTTT
CASSLSGRATDTQYF